This TCR beta chain was sequenced in a study of T cells in Graves' hyperthyroidism and ophthalmopathy. Germline assignment: CDR1 SGHRS and CDR2 YFSETQ. The CDR3 has 13 amino acids. V lost 5 bases, J lost 1 base, and 9 bases lay in between. This clonotype came up many times. Its antigen is still unknown. Enrolled ophthalmopathy patients presented with a Clinical Activity Score of at least 3, a NOSPECS grade of at least 4, and disease duration under 3 months. Pregnant or lactating patients were excluded, as were those with uncontrolled infection or other autoimmune disease. PBMCs were derived from more than 8 ml fresh peripheral blood. Broader study findings: Most thyroid clonotypes with frequency above 0.001 were detected in blood.

Using RNA transcripts as the source, TCR beta CDR3 regions were amplified. The HTBI primer set drove a first-round RT-PCR of the TCR CDR3. One entry per CDR3 protein results from TCRdb running MiXCR on the multiplex PCR reads. The data show nearly 600,000 distinct CDR3 sequences, 14% seen once. Sequenced material: blood. The J gene is TRBJ1-1, the V gene TRBV5-1; weak D call: TRBD1 (5 bases). The TCR was taken from a woman aged 18 to 35 with Graves' ophthalmopathy. The CDR3 DNA reads TGCGCCAGCAGATTCAGGGAGAACACTGAAGCTTTCTTT. It specifies CASRFRENTEAFF.